This passage covers 32 T cell receptor beta chains from one sample sequenced in a study of CD8 T cells in Susac syndrome (dated 2019 in TCRdb). The library was produced with the immunoSEQ multiplex PCR assay. RNA was extracted using the RNeasy kit, and roughly 0.45 to 1 ug of the RNA was reverse transcribed with random hexamers. The public sequencing data were trimmed at Q25 with fastp and processed into clonotypes with MiXCR by TCRdb, which kept only in-frame beta chains. Records with the same CDR3 protein are collapsed into one entry carrying the most frequent genes and DNA. The sample yields around 80,000 distinct CDR3 sequences; 94% were counted once. The ten most abundant clones make up about 0.28% of the sample. The sequencing input was CD8+ T cells from PBMCs. These receptors all come from a human donor in good health.

The chain uses TRBV11-3 and TRBJ2-2; 9 bases match TRBD1. The CDR3 has 16 amino acids. Trimming took 5 bases from V and 0 from J; bases not matched to a gene: 4. Germline V lookup: CDR1 SGHNT, CDR2 YENEEA. CDR3 sequence (DNA): TGTGCCAGCAGCGGGGACAGGGCATCGAACACCGGGGAGCTGTTTTTT. Amino acids: CASSGDRASNTGELFF.

This chain links TRBV9 with TRBJ1-2, with a possible D match to TRBD1 (6 bases). Germline CDR1 reads SGDLS; CDR2 reads YYNGEE. Trimming cost V 0 bases and J 0 bases, with 12 bases left between them. The CDR3 extends over 16 amino acids. In nucleotides, the CDR3 is TGTGCCAGCAGCGTAGATTTACAGGGAGCTAACTATGGCTACACCTTC. This codes for CASSVDLQGANYGYTF.

The chain employs TRBV3-1 and TRBJ1-5, with D hard to call. The CDR3 sequence is 16 residues long. CDR1 LGHDT and CDR2 YNNKEL come from the germline V gene (reference sequence). V lost 3 bases, J lost 6 bases, and 18 bases lay in between. The CDR3 spells CASSQPVTFEVQPQHF. As DNA, the CDR3 is TGTGCCAGCAGCCAGCCCGTGACATTTGAAGTTCAGCCCCAGCATTTT.

The chain uses TRBV24-1 and TRBJ2-3, with 7 bases identical to TRBD1. Germline V gene lookup returns CDR1 KGHDR and CDR2 SFDVKD. The V and J ends lost 6 bases and 4 bases, in that order; junction bases with no gene match: 12. The CDR3 has 16 residues. CDR3 sequence: CATSPSEGGMSDTQYF. Written as DNA, the CDR3 is TGTGCCACCAGTCCTAGTGAAGGGGGCATGTCAGATACGCAGTATTTT.

J is TRBJ2-7 and V is TRBV7-6; 8 positions match TRBD2. The trim removed 5 bases at V and 11 bases at J, leaving 11 bases unmatched. Germline V lookup: CDR1 SGHVS, CDR2 FNYEAQ. The CDR3 length is 13 residues. In DNA form, the CDR3 reads TGTGCCAGCAGCGTCGGGACTAGTCCCCCGGAGTACGTC. Protein sequence: CASSVGTSPPEYV.

The chain recombines TRBV6-2 or TRBV6-3 with TRBJ2-7; D not resolved. This CDR3 has 12 residues. Trimming stripped 5 bases from V and 3 bases from J, with 8 bases between. Germline V lookup: CDR1 MNHEY, CDR2 SVGEGT. The CDR3 is CASSDNSYEQYV. In DNA form, the CDR3 reads TGTGCCAGCAGTGATAATAGCTACGAGCAGTACGTC.

The chain uses TRBV28 and TRBJ2-7, with 9 bases identical to TRBD1. The V and J ends lost 4 bases and 5 bases, in that order; junction bases with no gene match: 21. Germline assignment: CDR1 MDHEN and CDR2 SYDVKM. The CDR3 consists of 19 residues. For the CDR3, the DNA is TGTGCCAGCAGTTCAAGGATCCGGGACAGGGCCTCCCAGAGCCACGAGCAGTACTTC. Its translation is CASSSRIRDRASQSHEQYF.

The chain has TRBV6-1 and TRBJ2-5; D is uncertain. Trimming removed 6 bases from V and 9 bases from J, with 2 bases in between. Per the germline V gene, CDR1 is MNHNS and CDR2 is SASEGT. The CDR3 totals 8 residues. The CDR3 nucleotides read TGTGCCAGCAGCCCCCAGTACTTC. Protein: CASSPQYF.

The gene calls are TRBV27 and TRBJ2-7, with D perhaps TRBD1 (5 bases). Germline V lookup: CDR1 MNHEY, CDR2 SMNVEV (reference sequence). V shed 5 bases and J shed 0 bases, with 11 bases lying between them. The CDR3 is 14 amino acids. The CDR3 sequence is CASSRTLSSYEQYF. The CDR3 DNA sequence: TGTGCCAGCAGTCGGACACTCAGCTCCTACGAGCAGTACTTC.

The CDR3: CASSSGPGTSQYEQYV. The CDR3 bases are TGTGCCAGCAGCTCCGGGCCCGGGACTAGTCAGTACGAGCAGTACGTC. The V call is TRBV5-6, the J call TRBJ2-7; 8 nucleotides match TRBD2. CDR1 and CDR2 from the germline V gene are SGHDT and YYEEEE. With 3 bases clipped from V and 4 bases from J, the junction kept 12 bases outside the gene matches. This CDR3 contains 16 residues.

The genes are TRBV3-1 and TRBJ2-1; 8 bases fit TRBD2. This CDR3 comprises 14 residues. V shed 0 bases and J 8 bases; nucleotides not matched to a gene: 3. Germline CDR1 LGHDT, CDR2 YNNKEL (reference sequence). The CDR3 protein is CASSQDLAGDEQFF. In DNA form, the CDR3 reads TGTGCCAGCAGCCAAGATCTAGCGGGCGATGAGCAGTTCTTC.

V is TRBV7-9 and J is TRBJ2-5, with D hard to call. This CDR3 has 11 residues. The V end was cut by 9 bases, the J end by 3 bases, with 8 bases between. Germline V gene data show CDR1 as SEHNR and CDR2 as FQNEAQ (reference sequence). The CDR3 DNA is TGTGCCAGTACTGAGAAAGAGACCCAGTACTTC. This gives the protein CASTEKETQYF.

The chain employs TRBV19 and TRBJ1-1, with a tentative D call TRBD1 (6 bases). V was clipped by 8 bases and J by 0 bases, with 16 bases between them. CDR1 is LNHDA and CDR2 is SQIVND in the germline V gene (reference sequence). The CDR3 contains 15 residues. The CDR3, as DNA: TGTGCCAGTTCTGGACAGCGAAACATGAACACTGAAGCTTTCTTT. It is translated as CASSGQRNMNTEAFF.

The chain joins TRBV12-3 or TRBV12-4 to TRBJ1-4; maybe TRBD1 (6 bases). Trimming shortened V by 5 bases and J by 4 bases, and 11 bases separated the two germline ends. The CDR3 is 14 amino acids. CDR3 loop: CASSLQGLNEKLFF. The CDR3 region has the DNA TGTGCCAGCAGTCTACAGGGCCTTAATGAAAAACTGTTTTTT.

This chain joins TRBV10-3 and TRBJ1-1, with D hard to call. The V end was cut by 6 bases, the J end by 3 bases, with 17 bases between. This CDR3 comprises 15 residues. CDR1 is ENHRY and CDR2 is SYGVKD in the germline V gene. This chain's CDR3 is CAIRANGRIDTEAFF. The CDR3 DNA reads as TGTGCCATCAGGGCCAATGGGAGAATCGACACTGAAGCTTTCTTT.

This rearrangement joins TRBV15 to TRBJ2-3, with 8 bases fitting TRBD2. Per the germline V gene, CDR1 is LNHNV and CDR2 is YYDKDF (reference sequence). This CDR3 contains 17 residues. V was clipped by 5 bases and J by 2 bases; unmatched bases: 12. In nucleotides, the CDR3 is TGTGCCACCAGCTTTCGCGGCGGGGGGCCCTACACAGATACGCAGTATTTT. Translated: CATSFRGGGPYTDTQYF. The full variable domain, rest sourced from reference TRBV15 and TRBJ2-3, is DAMVIQNPRYQVTQFGKPVTLSCSQTLNHNVMYWYQQKSSQAPKLLFHYYDKDFNNEADTPDNFQSRRPNTSFCFLDIRSPGLGDTAMYLCATSFRGGGPYTDTQYFGPGTRLTVL.

This clonotype was counted once. The chain joins TRBV7-8 to TRBJ2-7; 8 bases align to TRBD1. The ends lost 3 bases at V and 2 bases at J; junction bases unmatched: 6. The CDR3 consists of 15 residues. Germline V gives CDR1 SGHVS, CDR2 FQNEAQ. The CDR3 loop reads CASSLGTGWTYEQYV. In nucleotides, the CDR3 is TGTGCCAGCAGCTTGGGGACAGGCTGGACCTACGAGCAGTACGTC.

For the CDR3, the DNA is TGTGCCTGGACTAGCGGGATTTCCGATGAGCAGTTCTTC. This gives the protein CAWTSGISDEQFF. This sequence joins TRBV30 and TRBJ2-1, with 9 bases lining up with TRBD2. Germline trimming cut 4 bases from V and 8 bases from J; bases unmatched to any gene: 6. The CDR3 length is 13 residues. Per the germline V gene, CDR1 is GTSNPN and CDR2 is SVGIG (reference sequence).

The CDR3 sequence is CASSSLRNEQFF. The CDR3 DNA reads TGTGCCAGCAGCTCACTGAGGAATGAGCAGTTCTTC. The rearrangement joins TRBV7-9 to TRBJ2-1; D is uncertain. The germline gives CDR1 SEHNR, CDR2 FQNEAQ (reference sequence). The length of the CDR3 is 12 residues. Deletions cut 4 bases from V and 7 bases from J, with 8 bases between.

The rearrangement joins TRBV5-6 to TRBJ2-6; the match to TRBD1 covers 7 bases. J gave up 4 bases and V 6 bases, and 16 bases lay outside the gene matches. Per germline, CDR1 SGHDT and CDR2 YYEEEE. CDR3 size: 18 residues. Written as DNA, the CDR3 is TGTGCCAGCACCTTCTCGACAGGGCTAAGCTCCGGGGCCAACGTCCTGACTTTC. Residues: CASTFSTGLSSGANVLTF.

A few counts support this clonotype. This sequence joins TRBV6-1 and TRBJ2-7; D perhaps matches TRBD1 (5 bases). The V end was cut by 1 base, the J end by 2 bases, with 6 bases between. The CDR3 is made up of 13 amino acids. Per germline, CDR1 MNHNS and CDR2 SASEGT. CDR3 DNA sequence: TGTGCCAGCAGTGAAGGACAGACCTACGAGCAGTACGTC. This gives the protein CASSEGQTYEQYV.

This clonotype was seen only a few times. CDR3 region: CASRGGPYEQYF. The CDR3 coding sequence is TGTGCCAGCAGGGGCGGACCCTACGAGCAGTACTTC. The gene calls are TRBV27 and TRBJ2-7; D gene ambiguous. Trimming took off 6 bases at V and 2 bases at J, with 8 bases between the two ends. CDR1 and CDR2 from the germline V gene are MNHEY and SMNVEV (reference sequence). The CDR3 sequence is 12 residues long.

The V call is TRBV7-2, the J call TRBJ2-3; D is unclear. Trimming removed 2 bases at V and 2 bases at J, with 17 bases between. The CDR3 contains 17 residues. CDR1 SGHTA and CDR2 FQGNSA come from the germline V gene. The DNA for the CDR3 is TGTGCCAGCAGCTTATTCGGCCACAAACGGCTCACAGATACGCAGTATTTT. Protein sequence: CASSLFGHKRLTDTQYF.

This sequence joins TRBV28 and TRBJ2-5, with 9 nucleotides matching TRBD1. CDR3 size: 13 residues. Germline CDR1 reads MDHEN; CDR2 reads SYDVKM. The V gene end was trimmed by 8 bases and the J gene end by 4 bases; junction bases not matched to a gene: 5. CDR3 residues: CASGNRGLETQYF. The CDR3 bases are TGTGCCAGCGGGAACAGGGGGCTAGAGACCCAGTACTTC.

The chain couples TRBV19 to TRBJ2-3; D gene ambiguous. The CDR3 has 16 residues. V lost 4 bases, J lost 2 bases, and 16 bases lay in between. The V gene's germline CDR1 is LNHDA and CDR2 SQIVND (reference sequence). The CDR3 reads CASSTGRRPSTDTQYF. The CDR3 DNA is TGTGCCAGTAGTACCGGTAGACGACCTTCCACAGATACGCAGTATTTT.

The chain has TRBV19 and TRBJ2-5, with D perhaps TRBD1 (5 bases). In germline, CDR1 is LNHDA, CDR2 SQIVND (reference sequence). This CDR3 has 13 amino acids. With 6 bases removed from V and 4 bases from J, the gap between germline ends came to 12 bases. CDR3 sequence reads: CASRQGWGETQYF. Written as DNA, the CDR3 is TGTGCCAGTAGGCAGGGCTGGGGAGAGACCCAGTACTTC. Together with reference TRBV19 and TRBJ2-5, the CDR3 gives the full variable domain: DGGITQSPKYLFRKEGQNVTLSCEQNLNHDAMYWYRQDPGQGLRLIYYSQIVNDFQKGDIAEGYSVSREKKESFPLTVTSAQKNPTAFYLCASRQGWGETQYFGPGTRLLVL.

V is TRBV12-3 or TRBV12-4 and J is TRBJ2-7; 8 nucleotides match TRBD1. Losses at the gene ends were 7 bases for V and 2 bases for J; bases not matched to a gene: 4. CDR3 length: 13 residues. The chain's CDR3 is CASTAGGPYEQYF. The DNA for the CDR3 is TGTGCCAGCACGGCAGGGGGCCCCTACGAGCAGTACTTC.

The rearrangement links TRBV20-1 to TRBJ2-7; no reliable D call. Trimming left V 1 base short and J 6 bases short, with 13 bases between. The CDR3 extends over 13 amino acids. Germline loops: CDR1 DFQATT, CDR2 SNEGSKA (reference sequence). This chain's CDR3 is CSARGRPGPEQYF. DNA for the CDR3: TGCAGTGCTAGAGGGCGGCCCGGACCCGAGCAGTACTTC.

The V gene is TRBV5-6, the J gene TRBJ2-7; 8 bases agree with TRBD1. Looked up from germline, CDR1 is SGHDT and CDR2 is YYEEEE. The V gene end was trimmed by 3 bases and the J gene end by 0 bases; junction bases not matched to a gene: 8. This CDR3 contains 16 residues. Here the CDR3 reads CASSSAGTGSSYEQYV. The CDR3 nucleotides are TGTGCCAGCAGCTCGGCCGGGACAGGCAGCTCCTACGAGCAGTACGTC.

V and J are TRBV12-5 and TRBJ1-1; D uncertain. Trimming shortened V by 2 bases and J by 5 bases, and 3 bases separated the two germline ends. CDR1 LGHNT and CDR2 FRNRAP come from the germline V gene. The CDR3 has 11 amino acids. This CDR3 is CASGLYTEAFF. DNA for the CDR3: TGTGCTAGTGGTTTGTATACTGAAGCTTTCTTT.

The chain joins TRBV7-6 to TRBJ1-2; no reliable D call. Germline V gene sequence: CDR1 SGHVS, CDR2 FNYEAQ. The CDR3 loop spans 16 amino acids. V was trimmed by 6 bases and J by 1 base, leaving 18 bases between them. The CDR3 reads CASSPWEGPINYGYTF. DNA for the CDR3: TGTGCCAGCAGTCCCTGGGAAGGCCCAATTAACTATGGCTACACCTTC.

V and J are TRBV28 and TRBJ2-1; D is ambiguous. This CDR3 has 12 amino acids. Per germline, CDR1 MDHEN and CDR2 SYDVKM. Trimming removed 1 base at V and 3 bases at J, with 1 base between. As DNA, the CDR3 is TGTGCCAGCAGTTTATTCTACAATGAGCAGTTCTTC. It specifies CASSLFYNEQFF.